The 4 T cell receptor beta chains in this list originate from one sample, sequenced in a study of blood T cell repertoires in COVID-19. The method was immunoSEQ multiplex PCR; TCRdb's version includes in-frame clones alone and lacks a portion of them. The table shows about 260,000 clones, with roughly 88% occurring only once. The sample taken for sequencing was peripheral blood. These TCRs come from a woman in her 70s with COVID-19, enrolled during active disease.

The chain joins TRBV21-1 to TRBJ2-7; the table's D call, TRBD1, was not checked against the DNA. TRBV21-1 is a pseudogene locus. The CDR3 sequence is 17 residues long. In nucleotides, the CDR3 is TGTGCCAGCAGCAAGCACAGGGCCGGGACCGAAGCGGCCGAGCAGTACTTC. Amino acid sequence: CASSKHRAGTEAAEQYF.

V gene TRBV5-6 combines with J gene TRBJ1-2; weak D call: TRBD1 (6 bases). V was shortened by 4 bases and J by 7 bases, with 20 bases between the two germline ends. The germline CDR1 and CDR2 sequences are SGHDT and YYEEEE. The CDR3 contains 15 residues. The CDR3 loop is CASSKMTGLLFGYTF. DNA of the CDR3: TGTGCCAGCAGCAAGATGACAGGTCTTTTATTTGGCTACACCTTC.

This clone was recorded only once. The chain recombines TRBV27 with TRBJ1-3; 8 nucleotides agree with TRBD1. CDR3 length equals 16 residues. V gave up 6 bases and J gave up 1 base; unmatched junction bases: 8. Germline-derived CDR1 and CDR2 are MNHEY and SMNVEV (reference sequence). DNA of the CDR3: TGTGCCAGCAGCCGACAGGGGAGGGAGTCTGGAAACACCATATATTTT. This sequence encodes CASSRQGRESGNTIYF.

The chain has TRBV27 and TRBJ1-1, with D hard to call. V lost 5 bases and J lost 5, with 12 bases in between. The CDR3 is 13 residues long. Germline lookup yields CDR1 MNHEY and CDR2 SMNVEV (reference sequence). The CDR3 protein is CASSPTGRTEAFF. In nucleotides, the CDR3 is TGTGCCAGCAGTCCCACTGGTCGGACTGAAGCTTTCTTT.